These T cell receptor beta chains were read from a single sample in a study of spatial heterogeneity in lung cancer. Using its own MiXCR run on the 5' RACE reads, TCRdb lists one record per CDR3 protein. The sample shows roughly 45,000 distinct CDR3 sequences, 20% to 25% of them seen only once. The sequences come from PBMCs, collected at follow-up. The receptors stem from a female donor with early-stage non-small cell lung cancer. Each CDR3 is given without its conserved first and last residue.

TRBJ1-1 TRBV5-1 ASSFGGNTEAF
TRBJ2-1 TRBV25-1 ASSRQGGRNEQF
TRBJ2-4 TRBV4-1 ASSQGGLAKNIQY
TRBJ1-6 TRBV27 ASSLLTPGQGRSPLH
TRBJ1-6 TRBV30 AGTGTNNSPLH
TRBJ2-1 TRBV7-9 ASRPLAEGEQF
TRBJ2-3 TRBV4-1 ASSPAGHMKDTQY
TRBJ2-3 TRBV11-2 ASSLDPGLDTQY
TRBJ2-4 TRBV6-1 ASRESAKNIQY
TRBJ2-1 TRBV11-2 ASSLALGGGANEQF
TRBJ1-1 TRBV5-6 ASRKQGGYTEAF
TRBJ2-1 TRBV7-9 ASSPGRSSYNEQF
TRBJ2-2 TRBV7-3 ASSPGTGRVGELF
TRBJ2-3 TRBV5-1 ASSPPTSRSTDTQY
TRBJ2-7 TRBV29-1 SVGDSFYEQY
TRBJ1-5 TRBV25-1 ASSEYGGYQPQH
TRBJ2-7 TRBV7-9 ASSPDSGQGRSYEQY
TRBJ1-3 TRBV2 ASTVDPTGNTIY
TRBJ2-1 TRBV4-2 ASSQEEIRVGEQF
TRBJ1-5 TRBV19 ASSWVGAGQPQH
TRBJ2-5 TRBV10-3 AISSGQETQY
TRBJ1-6 TRBV20-1 SARASQAGYNSPLH
TRBJ1-2 TRBV29-1 SVEDSGYGYT
TRBJ1-2 TRBV10-3 AISGRTHYGYT
TRBJ2-2 TRBV27 ASSPLVAGGFGELF
TRBJ2-1 TRBV19 ATLPAGDYNEQF
TRBJ2-2 TRBV10-3 AISEDTGELF
TRBJ2-3 TRBV20-1 SARVGGASTDTQY
TRBJ1-2 TRBV5-1 ASDRFGYT
TRBJ1-2 TRBV18 ASSPDRDHGYT
TRBJ2-6 TRBV9 ASSAGIGSGANVLT
TRBJ2-1 TRBV5-1 ASSLALAVHNEQF
TRBJ1-1 TRBV20-1 SARGSAGPF
TRBJ2-4 TRBV5-1 ASSLTSGDLGIQY
TRBJ2-1 TRBV6-2/TRBV6-3 AIEPGASSYNEQF
TRBJ2-5 TRBV6-6 ASSYGAAGGQETQY
TRBJ2-1 TRBV2 ASTRLAGGLGNEQF
TRBJ1-1 TRBV7-9 ASSWPNTEAF